The sample holds a few counts of the clone carrying this T cell receptor beta chain. Its antigen is unidentified. Sequenced by immunoSEQ multiplex PCR; TCRdb stores in-frame clones only, minus some. The sample holds about 66,000 clones, around 85% seen once. Germline V gene data show CDR1 as MNHNS and CDR2 as SASEGT. Between the trimmed V and J ends, which lost 1 base and 4 bases, there was a span of 16 bases. The CDR3 spans 16 residues. This entry is derived from a study of vaccination effects on CD4 cells after COVID-19. The culture ran for approximately 9 days before CD4+ T cells were isolated. Participants each got two BNT162b2 or mRNA-1273 vaccine doses.

The chain combines TRBV6-1 with TRBJ2-5; D perhaps matches TRBD1 (5 bases). This TCR was recovered from a human donor who received a COVID-19 vaccine. The material sequenced was CD4+ T cells from PBMCs cultured without peptide, taken after COVID-19 vaccination. The CDR3 coding sequence is TGTGCCAGCAGTGAAGATAGGGGTTGGAGCAGAGAGACCCAGTACTTC. Amino acids: CASSEDRGWSRETQYF.